This T cell receptor beta chain was identified during a study of T cell responses to AZD1222 COVID-19 vaccine. Measured with immunoSEQ multiplex PCR; TCRdb has only the in-frame clones, and not every one. This table holds some 56,000 clones, about 88% found once. V lost 0 bases and J lost 2, with 12 bases in between. CDR1 is SGHRS, CDR2 YFSETQ, per germline. The CDR3 has 15 residues. This chain links TRBV5-1 with TRBJ2-7; possibly TRBD1 or TRBD2 for D (5 bases each). Sequenced here: peripheral blood, sampled 28 days after the second AZD1222 dose. The clonotype comes from an adult who received the AZD1222 COVID-19 vaccine. CDR3 protein: CASSLGGRGTYEQYF. The DNA of the CDR3 is TGCGCCAGCAGCTTGGGGGGCAGAGGGACCTACGAGCAGTACTTC.